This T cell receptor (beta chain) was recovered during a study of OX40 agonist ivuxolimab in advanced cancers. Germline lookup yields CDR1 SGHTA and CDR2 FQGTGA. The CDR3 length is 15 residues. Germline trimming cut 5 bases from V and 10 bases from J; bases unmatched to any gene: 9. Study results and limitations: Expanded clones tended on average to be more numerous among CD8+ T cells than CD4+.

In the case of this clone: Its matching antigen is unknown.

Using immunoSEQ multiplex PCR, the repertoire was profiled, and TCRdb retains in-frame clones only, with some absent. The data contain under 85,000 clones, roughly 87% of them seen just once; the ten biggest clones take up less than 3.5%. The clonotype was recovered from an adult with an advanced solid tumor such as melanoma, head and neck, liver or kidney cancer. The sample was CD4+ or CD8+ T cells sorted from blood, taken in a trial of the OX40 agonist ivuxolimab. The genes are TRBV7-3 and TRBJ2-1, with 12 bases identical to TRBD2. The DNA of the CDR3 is TGTGCCAGCAGCCGACTAGCGGGGGCCCCAGGGGAGCAGTTCTTC. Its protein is CASSRLAGAPGEQFF.